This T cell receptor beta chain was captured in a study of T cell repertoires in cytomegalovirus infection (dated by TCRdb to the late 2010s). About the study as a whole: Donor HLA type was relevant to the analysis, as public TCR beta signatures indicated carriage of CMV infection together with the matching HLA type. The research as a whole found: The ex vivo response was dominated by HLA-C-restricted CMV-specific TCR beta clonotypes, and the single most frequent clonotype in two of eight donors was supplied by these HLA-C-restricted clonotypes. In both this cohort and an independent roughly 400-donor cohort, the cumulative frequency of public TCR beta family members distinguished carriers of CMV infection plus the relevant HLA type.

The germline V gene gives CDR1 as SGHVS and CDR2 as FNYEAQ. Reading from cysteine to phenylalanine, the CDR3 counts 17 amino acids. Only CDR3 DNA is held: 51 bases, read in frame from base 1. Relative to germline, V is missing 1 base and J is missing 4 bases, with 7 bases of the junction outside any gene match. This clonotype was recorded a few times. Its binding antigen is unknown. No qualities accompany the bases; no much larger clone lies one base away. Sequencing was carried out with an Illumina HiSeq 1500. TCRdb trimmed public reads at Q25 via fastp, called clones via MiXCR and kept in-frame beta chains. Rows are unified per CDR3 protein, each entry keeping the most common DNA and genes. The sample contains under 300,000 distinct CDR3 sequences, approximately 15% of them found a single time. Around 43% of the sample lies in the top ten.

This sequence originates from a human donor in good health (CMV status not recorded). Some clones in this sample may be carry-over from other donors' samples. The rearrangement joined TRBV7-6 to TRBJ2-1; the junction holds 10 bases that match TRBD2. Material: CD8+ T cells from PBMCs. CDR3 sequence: CASSLEASGGLYNEQFF. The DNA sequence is TGTGCCAGCAGCTTAGAGGCTAGCGGGGGCCTATACAATGAGCAGTTCTTC.